These 8 T cell receptor beta chains originate from one sample sequenced in a study of PD-L1 blockade in urothelial cancer. The time point here: peripheral blood 6 weeks after treatment start. Measured with immunoSEQ multiplex PCR; TCRdb has only the in-frame clones, and not every one. This table holds under 85,000 clones, around 90% found once. Sequencing was performed on PBMCs, taken around atezolizumab (anti-PD-L1) treatment. The origin of the receptors is a woman of 80 years or more with urothelial cancer.

Only one count was recorded for this clone. The chain combines TRBV18 with TRBJ1-5; the D is unclear. This CDR3 spans 14 amino acids. Trimming took 2 bases from V and 1 from J, leaving 6 bases between them. Germline V CDR1 and CDR2: KGHSH, LQKENI. The CDR3 protein is CASSPSRSNQPQHF. The CDR3 DNA sequence: TGTGCCAGCTCACCAAGCCGGAGCAATCAGCCCCAGCATTTT.

The rearrangement links TRBV19 to TRBJ1-2; D remains ambiguous. Germline CDR1 reads LNHDA; CDR2 reads SQIVND (reference sequence). The germline V and J ends were trimmed by 2 bases and 5 bases, with 9 bases remaining between them. The CDR3 length is 13 residues. CDR3 sequence reads: CASSIIGRYGYTF. The CDR3, as DNA: TGTGCCAGTAGTATAATCGGTCGGTATGGCTACACCTTC.

This clone was recorded once. This chain links TRBV5-5 with TRBJ1-5, with D perhaps TRBD1 (5 bases). CDR3 length equals 14 residues. The germline V gene has CDR1 SGHKS and CDR2 YYEKEE (reference sequence). The V end was cut by 0 bases, the J end by 2 bases, with 6 bases between. As DNA, the CDR3 is TGTGCCAGCAGCTTGGGACAGCGCAATCAGCCCCAGCATTTT. It is translated as CASSLGQRNQPQHF.

The chain recombines TRBV19 with TRBJ2-1; D may be TRBD1 (5 bases). Trimming left V 5 bases short and J 4 bases short, with 21 bases between. The CDR3 has 17 amino acids. CDR1 and CDR2 (germline): LNHDA, SQIVND (reference sequence). The CDR3 protein is CASSPGAARSVYNEQFF. The CDR3 coding sequence is TGTGCCAGTAGTCCTGGGGCCGCCAGGTCGGTTTACAATGAGCAGTTCTTC. The variable domain in full, with the rest retrieved from reference TRBV19 and TRBJ2-1, is DGGITQSPKYLFRKEGQNVTLSCEQNLNHDAMYWYRQDPGQGLRLIYYSQIVNDFQKGDIAEGYSVSREKKESFPLTVTSAQKNPTAFYLCASSPGAARSVYNEQFFGPGTRLTVL.

The rearrangement links TRBV27 to TRBJ2-7, with D possibly being TRBD2 (7 bases). The germline V gene has CDR1 MNHEY and CDR2 SMNVEV (reference sequence). This CDR3 region has 15 residues. Trimming stripped 4 bases from V and 2 bases from J, with 15 bases between. The CDR3 bases are TGTGCCAGCAGTTCCGGGTGGGGGGGCACCTACGAGCAGTACTTC. Protein sequence: CASSSGWGGTYEQYF.

The chain joins TRBV27 to TRBJ2-7; 7 bases match TRBD2. CDR3 size: 13 residues. Trimming at V came to 6 bases and at J to 2 bases, leaving 4 bases not matched to a gene. From germline, CDR1 is MNHEY and CDR2 SMNVEV (reference sequence). DNA of the CDR3: TGTGCCAGCAGCCCAACTAGCGCCTACGAGCAGTACTTC. Translated: CASSPTSAYEQYF.

This chain links TRBV19 with TRBJ2-7, with 9 nucleotides matching TRBD2. The CDR3 has 15 amino acids. The germline CDR1 and CDR2 sequences are LNHDA and SQIVND (reference sequence). The J segment lost 2 bases and the V segment lost 3 bases, leaving 5 bases of the junction unmatched. In DNA, the CDR3 is TGTGCCAGTAGTATGCGAGCGGGAGGAACCTACGAGCAGTACTTC. Its protein is CASSMRAGGTYEQYF.

The chain has TRBV28 and TRBJ1-2, with D unclear. Germline V gene data show CDR1 as MDHEN and CDR2 as SYDVKM. Trimming took off 7 bases at V and 8 bases at J, with 11 bases between the two ends. This CDR3 has 11 residues. The CDR3: CASTQPGGYTF. CDR3 sequence (DNA): TGTGCCAGCACCCAACCCGGGGGCTACACCTTC.